This TCR beta chain was captured in a study of blood T cell repertoires in COVID-19. Study-level information: The United States, Italy and Spain supplied acute and convalescent COVID-19 samples.

In this sample, this clone turned up once. Original processing notes: The assay estimated nucleated cells by amplifying reference gene primers. Data came from immunoSEQ multiplex PCR; TCRdb stores just in-frame clones and leaves some out. V and J calls and clone size are as listed in that table; D and trimming were resolved from the DNA. The table shows about 120,000 clones, with approximately 86% occurring only once. Seattle patient enrollment occurred during active infection, with longitudinal follow-up thereafter. The CDR3 runs to 14 residues. Trimming left V 2 bases short and J 5 bases short, with 12 bases between. Per the germline V gene, CDR1 is SEHNR and CDR2 is FQNEAQ (reference sequence).

The source of this sequence is a woman aged 65 to 85 with COVID-19, enrolled during active disease. Sequences were obtained from peripheral blood. The chain couples TRBV7-9 to TRBJ1-1; D call uncertain. The chain's CDR3 is CASSLRLLGTEAFF. DNA for the CDR3: TGTGCCAGCAGCTTAAGGTTGCTCGGGACTGAAGCTTTCTTT.